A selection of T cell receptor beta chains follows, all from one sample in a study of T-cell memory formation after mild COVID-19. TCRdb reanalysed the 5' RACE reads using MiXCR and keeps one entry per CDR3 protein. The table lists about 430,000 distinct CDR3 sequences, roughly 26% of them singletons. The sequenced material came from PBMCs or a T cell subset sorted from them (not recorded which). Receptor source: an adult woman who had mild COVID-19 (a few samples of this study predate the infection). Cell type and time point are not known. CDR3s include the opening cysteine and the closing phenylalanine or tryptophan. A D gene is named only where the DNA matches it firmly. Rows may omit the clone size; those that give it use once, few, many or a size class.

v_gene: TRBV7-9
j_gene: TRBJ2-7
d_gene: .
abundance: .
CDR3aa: CASSPHRSYEQYF
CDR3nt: TGTGCCAGCAGCCCTCACAGGAGCTACGAGCAGTACTTC

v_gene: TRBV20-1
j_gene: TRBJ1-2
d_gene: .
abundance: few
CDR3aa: CSARVRPANYGYTF
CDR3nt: TGCAGTGCTAGAGTCCGGCCGGCGAACTATGGCTACACCTTC

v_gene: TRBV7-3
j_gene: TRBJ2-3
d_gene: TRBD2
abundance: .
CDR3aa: CASSPDPGLAGPSTDTQYF
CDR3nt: TGTGCCAGCAGCCCCGATCCGGGACTAGCGGGACCTAGCACAGATACGCAGTATTTT

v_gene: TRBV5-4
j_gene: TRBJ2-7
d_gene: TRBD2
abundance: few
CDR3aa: CASSVPGLAGGEQYF
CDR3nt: TGTGCCAGCAGCGTACCGGGACTAGCGGGAGGCGAGCAGTACTTC

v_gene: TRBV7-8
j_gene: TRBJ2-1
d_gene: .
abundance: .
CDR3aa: CASSLRDKRQFF
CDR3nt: TGTGCCAGCAGCTTGAGGGACAAGAGGCAGTTCTTC

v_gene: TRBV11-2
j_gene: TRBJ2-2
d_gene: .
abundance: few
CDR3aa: CASSPSLAAGELFF
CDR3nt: TGTGCCAGCAGCCCTAGTTTAGCCGCCGGGGAGCTGTTTTTT

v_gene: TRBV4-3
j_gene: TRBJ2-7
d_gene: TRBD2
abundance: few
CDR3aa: CASSQDAGRRNEQYF
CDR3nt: TGCGCCAGCAGCCAAGATGCCGGGAGGAGGAACGAGCAGTACTTC

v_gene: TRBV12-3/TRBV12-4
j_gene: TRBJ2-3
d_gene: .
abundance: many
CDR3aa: CASSLLRRTSTDTQYF
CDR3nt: TGTGCCAGCAGTTTACTACGTCGCACTAGCACAGATACGCAGTATTTT

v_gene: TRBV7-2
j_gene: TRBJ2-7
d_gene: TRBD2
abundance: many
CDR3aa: CASSSRTSGTYEQYF
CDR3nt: TGTGCCAGCAGCTCCCGGACTAGCGGGACCTACGAGCAGTACTTC

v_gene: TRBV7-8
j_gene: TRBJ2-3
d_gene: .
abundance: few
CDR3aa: CASSSWVSGRVNTQYF
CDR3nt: TGTGCCAGCAGCTCATGGGTTAGCGGAAGGGTGAATACGCAGTATTTT

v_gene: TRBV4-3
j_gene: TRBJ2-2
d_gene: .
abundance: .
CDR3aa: CASSQGLGRVTAGELFF
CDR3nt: TGCGCCAGCAGCCAAGGCCTCGGCAGGGTGACCGCCGGGGAGCTGTTTTTT

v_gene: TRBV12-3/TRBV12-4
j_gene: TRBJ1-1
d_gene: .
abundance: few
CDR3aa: CASSLGGGAMNTEAFF
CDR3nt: TGTGCCAGCAGTCTCGGGGGTGGGGCTATGAACACTGAAGCTTTCTTT